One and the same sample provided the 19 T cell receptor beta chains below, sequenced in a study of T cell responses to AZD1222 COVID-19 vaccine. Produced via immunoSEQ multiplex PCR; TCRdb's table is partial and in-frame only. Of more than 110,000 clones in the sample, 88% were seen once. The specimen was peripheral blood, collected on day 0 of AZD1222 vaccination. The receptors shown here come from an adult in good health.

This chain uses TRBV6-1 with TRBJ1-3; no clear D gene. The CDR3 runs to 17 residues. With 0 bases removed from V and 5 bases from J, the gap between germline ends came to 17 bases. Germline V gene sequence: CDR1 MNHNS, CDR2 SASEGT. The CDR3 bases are TGTGCCAGCAGTGAAGCGCTTCTTAAGGGCGGGAGAAACACCATATATTTT. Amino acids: CASSEALLKGGRNTIYF.

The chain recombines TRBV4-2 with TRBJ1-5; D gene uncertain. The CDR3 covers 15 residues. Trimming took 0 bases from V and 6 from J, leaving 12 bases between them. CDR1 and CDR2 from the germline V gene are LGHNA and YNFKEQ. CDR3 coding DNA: TGTGCCAGCAGCCAAGACCACGGAGAGCGTCAGCCCCAGCATTTT. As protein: CASSQDHGERQPQHF.

The CDR3 region has the DNA TGTGCCAGCAGCGTACACGGACTAGCGGGGAAAGAGACCCAGTACTTC. The encoded protein is CASSVHGLAGKETQYF. The J gene is TRBJ2-5, the V gene TRBV9, with TRBD2 identical over 12 bases. The germline CDR1 and CDR2 sequences are SGDLS and YYNGEE. With 1 base clipped from V and 3 bases from J, the junction kept 4 bases outside the gene matches. The CDR3 has 16 residues.

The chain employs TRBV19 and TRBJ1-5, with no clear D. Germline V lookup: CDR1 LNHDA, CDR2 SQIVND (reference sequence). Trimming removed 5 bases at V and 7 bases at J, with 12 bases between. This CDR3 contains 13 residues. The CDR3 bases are TGTGCCAGTAGTCTCCTCGACTCCCAGCCCCAGCATTTT. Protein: CASSLLDSQPQHF.

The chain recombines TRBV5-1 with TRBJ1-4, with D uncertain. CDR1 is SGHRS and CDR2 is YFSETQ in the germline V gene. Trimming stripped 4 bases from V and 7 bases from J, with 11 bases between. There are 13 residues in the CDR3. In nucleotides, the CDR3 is TGCGCCAGCAGCGAGAACTTGGGTGAAAAACTGTTTTTT. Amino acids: CASSENLGEKLFF.

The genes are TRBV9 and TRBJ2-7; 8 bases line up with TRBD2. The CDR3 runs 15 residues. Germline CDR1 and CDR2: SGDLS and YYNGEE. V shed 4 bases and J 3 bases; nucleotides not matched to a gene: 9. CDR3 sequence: CASSPSGTRNYEQYF. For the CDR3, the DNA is TGTGCCAGCAGCCCATCCGGGACTAGAAACTACGAGCAGTACTTC. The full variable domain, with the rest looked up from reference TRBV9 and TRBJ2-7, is DSGVTQTPKHLITATGQRVTLRCSPRSGDLSVYWYQQSLDQGLQFLIQYYNGEERAKGNILERFSAQQFPDLHSELNLSSLELGDSALYFCASSPSGTRNYEQYFGPGTRLTVT.

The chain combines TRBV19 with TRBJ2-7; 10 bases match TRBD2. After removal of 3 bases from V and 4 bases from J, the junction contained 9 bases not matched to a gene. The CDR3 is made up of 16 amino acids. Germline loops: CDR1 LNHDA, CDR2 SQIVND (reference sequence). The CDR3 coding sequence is TGTGCCAGTAGTATCCAAGGCCTTAGCGGGAGGTACGAGCAGTACTTC. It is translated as CASSIQGLSGRYEQYF.

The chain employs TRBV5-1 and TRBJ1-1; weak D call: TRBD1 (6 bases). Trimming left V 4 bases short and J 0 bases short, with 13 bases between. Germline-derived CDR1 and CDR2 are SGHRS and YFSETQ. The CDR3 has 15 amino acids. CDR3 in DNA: TGCGCCAGCAGCCCGCTGGACAGCTTGAACACTGAAGCTTTCTTT. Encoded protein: CASSPLDSLNTEAFF.

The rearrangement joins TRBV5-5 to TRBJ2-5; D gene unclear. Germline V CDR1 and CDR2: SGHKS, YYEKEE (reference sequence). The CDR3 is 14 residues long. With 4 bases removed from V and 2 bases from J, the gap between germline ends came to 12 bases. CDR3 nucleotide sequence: TGTGCCAGCAGCGAAGAGCCCAGGCAAGAGACCCAGTACTTC. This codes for CASSEEPRQETQYF.

The CDR3 DNA is TGTGCCAGCAGTTTACCGGGGGGTGGGCTAGAAGGCTACACCTTC. Translating gives CASSLPGGGLEGYTF. The chain couples TRBV27 to TRBJ1-2, with D tentatively TRBD1 (5 bases). Germline CDR1 and CDR2: MNHEY and SMNVEV (reference sequence). V gave up 2 bases and J gave up 8 bases, with 18 bases separating them. This CDR3 region has 15 residues.

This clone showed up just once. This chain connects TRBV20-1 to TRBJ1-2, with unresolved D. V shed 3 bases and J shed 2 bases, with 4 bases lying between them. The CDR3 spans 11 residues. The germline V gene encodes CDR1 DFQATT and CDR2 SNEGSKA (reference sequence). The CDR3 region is CSARVNYGYTF. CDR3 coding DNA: TGCAGTGCTAGGGTAAACTATGGCTACACCTTC.

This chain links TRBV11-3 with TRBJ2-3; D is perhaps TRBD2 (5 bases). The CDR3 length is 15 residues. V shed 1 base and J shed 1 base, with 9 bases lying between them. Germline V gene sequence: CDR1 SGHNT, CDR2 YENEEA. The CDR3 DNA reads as TGTGCCAGCAGCTTAGGGGCGGGTGGCACAGATACGCAGTATTTT. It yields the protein CASSLGAGGTDTQYF. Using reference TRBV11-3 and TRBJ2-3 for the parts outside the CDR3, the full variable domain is EAGVVQSPRYKIIEKKQPVAFWCNPISGHNTLYWYLQNLGQGPELLIRYENEEAVDDSQLPKDRFSAERLKGVDSTLKIQPAELGDSAVYLCASSLGAGGTDTQYFGPGTRLTVL.

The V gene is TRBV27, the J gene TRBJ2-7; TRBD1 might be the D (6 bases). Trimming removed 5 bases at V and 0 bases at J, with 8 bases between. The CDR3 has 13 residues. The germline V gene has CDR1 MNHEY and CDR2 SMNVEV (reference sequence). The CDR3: CASSDRSSYEQYF. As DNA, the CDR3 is TGTGCCAGCAGTGACAGGTCCTCCTACGAGCAGTACTTC.

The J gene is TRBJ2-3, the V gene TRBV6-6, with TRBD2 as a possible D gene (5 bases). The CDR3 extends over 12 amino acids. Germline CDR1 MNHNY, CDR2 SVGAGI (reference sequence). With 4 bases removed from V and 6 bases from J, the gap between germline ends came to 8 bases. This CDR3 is CASSSRRDTQYF. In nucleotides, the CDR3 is TGTGCCAGCAGTTCCAGGAGGGATACGCAGTATTTT.

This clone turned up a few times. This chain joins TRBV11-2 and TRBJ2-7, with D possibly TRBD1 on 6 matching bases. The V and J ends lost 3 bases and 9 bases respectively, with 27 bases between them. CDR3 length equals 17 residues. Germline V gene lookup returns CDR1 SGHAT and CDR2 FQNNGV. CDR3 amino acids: CASSFQDSEASPLPQYF. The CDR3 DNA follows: TGTGCCAGCAGCTTCCAGGACAGTGAGGCTAGCCCACTACCGCAGTACTTC.

In DNA, the CDR3 is TGTGCCAGCAGCTTGGACGCGGGATTAAACATTCAGTACTTC. It codes for CASSLDAGLNIQYF. This chain joins TRBV5-5 and TRBJ2-4; D possibly corresponds to TRBD2 (6 bases). Germline V lookup: CDR1 SGHKS, CDR2 YYEKEE (reference sequence). This CDR3 spans 14 amino acids. Trimming stripped 0 bases from V and 6 bases from J, with 10 bases between. The entire variable domain, with the rest obtained from reference TRBV5-5 and TRBJ2-4, is as follows: DAGVTQSPTHLIKTRGQQVTLRCSPISGHKSVSWYQQVLGQGPQFIFQYYEKEERGRGNFPDRFSARQFPNYSSELNVNALLLGDSALYLCASSLDAGLNIQYFGAGTRLSVL.

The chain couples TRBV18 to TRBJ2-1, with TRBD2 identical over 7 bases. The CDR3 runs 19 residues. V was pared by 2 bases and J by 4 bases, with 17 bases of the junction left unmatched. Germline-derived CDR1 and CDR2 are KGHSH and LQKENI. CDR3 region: CASSPYPVGAGPSYNEQFF. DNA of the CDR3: TGTGCCAGCTCACCATACCCCGTTGGAGCGGGGCCATCGTACAATGAGCAGTTCTTC. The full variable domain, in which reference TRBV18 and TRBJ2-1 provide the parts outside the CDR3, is NAGVMQNPRHLVRRRGQEARLRCSPMKGHSHVYWYRQLPEEGLKFMVYLQKENIIDESGMPKERFSAEFPKEGPSILRIQQVVRGDSAAYFCASSPYPVGAGPSYNEQFFGPGTRLTVL.

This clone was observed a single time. CDR3 residues: CASSIRVGTDHRGQFF. The DNA of the CDR3 is TGTGCCAGTAGTATACGCGTCGGGACGGATCACCGGGGGCAGTTCTTC. The J gene is TRBJ2-1, the V gene TRBV19; D could derive from TRBD1 or TRBD2 (5 bases each). This CDR3 spans 16 amino acids. V shed 2 bases and J shed 12 bases, with 23 bases lying between them. CDR1 and CDR2 from the germline V gene are LNHDA and SQIVND (reference sequence).

The CDR3 DNA sequence: TGTGCCAGCAGTCTGAGAACTGAAGCTTTCTTT. It translates to CASSLRTEAFF. The rearrangement joins TRBV12-3 or TRBV12-4 to TRBJ1-1; D not certain. The CDR3 spans 11 residues. Trimming took off 5 bases at V and 5 bases at J, with 6 bases between the two ends.